This passage covers 6 T cell receptor beta chains from one sample sequenced in a study of response to subunit inactivated influenza vaccine. TCRdb analysed the RT-PCR reads with MiXCR anew, one entry per CDR3 protein. This sample has 610,000 or so distinct CDR3 sequences; approximately 15% occur once, and the top ten carry 11%. The specimen comprised PBMCs from blood, sampled approximately 13 days after vaccination. The receptors were sampled from a man aged 50-59 years who received an inactivated influenza vaccine.

This clonotype was recorded a few times. The J gene is TRBJ2-7, the V gene TRBV5-1; 9 bases are a match to TRBD1. V lost 4 bases, J lost 5 bases, and 10 bases stayed unmatched. This CDR3 comprises 15 residues. The V gene's germline CDR1 is SGHRS and CDR2 YFSETQ. CDR3 sequence reads: CASSRTGDSGNEQYF. CDR3 sequence (DNA): TGCGCCAGCAGCAGGACAGGGGACTCCGGCAACGAGCAGTACTTC.

This rearrangement joins TRBV5-1 to TRBJ2-7, with TRBD1 identical over 8 bases. Trimming removed 3 bases from V and 6 bases from J; junction bases left unmatched: 11. The length of the CDR3 is 15 residues. The germline gives CDR1 SGHRS, CDR2 YFSETQ. The CDR3 coding sequence is TGCGCCAGCAGCTGGATCCAGACAGGGGTGGGCGAGCAGTACTTC. Protein: CASSWIQTGVGEQYF.

The rearrangement links TRBV7-2 to TRBJ2-1, with 9 bases matching TRBD1. J gave up 4 bases and V 3 bases, and 4 bases lay outside the gene matches. Germline CDR1 is SGHTA and CDR2 is FQGNSA. The CDR3 sequence is 15 residues long. CDR3 sequence: CASSFGDRVYNEQFF. Written as DNA, the CDR3 is TGTGCCAGCAGCTTCGGGGACAGGGTATACAATGAGCAGTTCTTC. The full variable domain, completed using reference TRBV7-2 and TRBJ2-1, is GAGVSQSPSNKVTEKGKDVELRCDPISGHTALYWYRQSLGQGLEFLIYFQGNSAPDKSGLPSDRFSAERTGGSVSTLTIQRTQQEDSAVYLCASSFGDRVYNEQFFGPGTRLTVL.

This chain joins TRBV5-5 and TRBJ2-4; 7 nucleotides agree with TRBD1. Germline lookup yields CDR1 SGHKS and CDR2 YYEKEE (reference sequence). Trimming removed 0 bases from V and 1 base from J; junction bases left unmatched: 7. CDR3 length: 17 residues. CDR3 sequence reads: CASSLVMTGKAKNIQYF. DNA of the CDR3: TGTGCCAGCAGCTTGGTAATGACAGGGAAGGCCAAAAACATTCAGTACTTC.

V usage is TRBV10-3 and J usage is TRBJ2-3; 10 bases are shared with TRBD2. The junction had 4 bases not matched to a gene; V was cut back by 9 bases and J by 4 bases. The CDR3 contains 13 residues. Germline V CDR1 and CDR2: ENHRY, SYGVKD. The CDR3, as DNA: TGTGCCATTTTAGCGGGAGGTTCAGATACGCAGTATTTT. As protein: CAILAGGSDTQYF.

V usage is TRBV20-1 and J usage is TRBJ2-1; TRBD2 is a possible D gene (6 bases). CDR1 and CDR2 from the germline V gene are DFQATT and SNEGSKA (reference sequence). Trimming shortened V by 1 base and J by 0 bases, and 13 bases separated the two germline ends. The CDR3 sequence is 16 residues long. This chain's CDR3 is CSARGYSGYSYNEQFF. The CDR3 DNA is TGCAGTGCTAGAGGCTATAGCGGATACTCCTACAATGAGCAGTTCTTC.